A single sample is the source of the 7 T cell receptor beta chains below, sequenced in a study of blood T cells in healthy people across ages. Primed by a sample-barcoded 5' primer and a J-beta primer mix, a second PCR proceeded for roughly 7 to 12 cycles. TCRdb passed the 5' RACE reads through MiXCR, listing each CDR3 protein once. The sample lists about 400,000 distinct CDR3 sequences; approximately 51% were seen once. Specimen: blood. The receptor source for this set is a man aged 55 to 69 in good health.

Ten or more counts support this clonotype. This sequence joins TRBV9 and TRBJ2-1; 14 nucleotides match TRBD2. V dropped 0 bases and J dropped 7; count of bases not matched to a gene: 9. The germline CDR1 and CDR2 sequences are SGDLS and YYNGEE. This CDR3 region has 18 residues. CDR3 in DNA: TGTGCCAGCAGCGTAGGTACGGGACTAGCGGGAGTTAGGAATGAGCAGTTCTTC. This codes for CASSVGTGLAGVRNEQFF.

This chain connects TRBV24-1 to TRBJ2-7; TRBD2 matches at 10 bases. Germline V gene lookup returns CDR1 KGHDR and CDR2 SFDVKD. The CDR3 runs 17 residues. J was trimmed by 0 bases and V by 8 bases; bases with no gene match: 12. The CDR3 coding sequence is TGTGCCACCACCCCTCCATCTCCTAGCGGGAGCTCCTACGAGCAGTACTTC. It yields the protein CATTPPSPSGSSYEQYF.

Notes on this clonotype: A much larger clone lies a single base off, so this may be a read error. The J gene is TRBJ2-1, the V gene TRBV20-1; maybe TRBD2 (6 bases). This CDR3 has 12 amino acids. Germline V gives CDR1 DFQATT, CDR2 SNEGSKA (reference sequence). Trimming removed 1 base at V and 12 bases at J, with 13 bases between. The CDR3 reads CSARVDYRGQFF. Here the CDR3 DNA reads TGCAGTGCTAGAGTGGACTATCGGGGGCAGTTCTTC.

J is TRBJ2-7 and V is TRBV6-5, with TRBD1 matching over 7 bases. The junction had 4 bases not matched to a gene; V was cut back by 5 bases and J by 3 bases. Germline CDR1 is MNHEY and CDR2 is SVGAGI. There are 13 residues in the CDR3. CDR3 amino acids: CASSGDRDYEQYF. The CDR3 DNA sequence: TGTGCCAGCAGTGGGGACAGAGACTACGAGCAGTACTTC.

The V and J genes are TRBV5-1 and TRBJ2-1, with 9 bases matching TRBD2. The closer fit of TRBJ2-7 to the DNA end suggests the J call may be wrong. CDR1 is SGHRS, CDR2 YFSETQ, per germline. The CDR3 is 17 residues long. CDR3 DNA: TGCGCCAGCAGCTTGTTGGCTAGCGGGGTATCCTACAATGAGCAGTACTTC. It is translated as CASSLLASGVSYNEQYF.

The chain combines TRBV29-1 with TRBJ2-1; D ambiguous. CDR3 length equals 10 residues. Trimming removed 3 bases from V and 6 bases from J, with 3 bases in between. CDR1 is SQVTM and CDR2 is ANQGSEA in the germline V gene. DNA of the CDR3: TGCAGCGTTGACCTCAATGAGCAGTTCTTC. Protein product: CSVDLNEQFF.

V and J are TRBV9 and TRBJ2-5; D is unresolved. The DNA end lines up better with TRBJ2-7; the J call may be wrong. CDR3 length: 15 amino acids. The germline gives CDR1 SGDLS, CDR2 YYNGEE. The DNA for the CDR3 is TGTGCCAGCAGCGTAGACTGGCTAAGCTCCTACGAGCAGTACTTC. It encodes CASSVDWLSSYEQYF.